A single sample gave rise to the 15 T cell receptor beta chains below, sequenced in a study of control samples from healthy donors and cancer patients. Data came from immunoSEQ multiplex PCR; TCRdb stores just in-frame clones and leaves some out. The data contain approximately 180,000 clones, 75% to 95% of them singletons. The sequenced sample was blood. The receptors originated from a woman aged 40 to 49 in good health.

The chain employs TRBV3-1 (or the pseudogene TRBV3-2) and TRBJ2-1, with D possibly TRBD2 on 6 matching bases. This CDR3 is 14 amino acids long. Germline CDR1 is LGHDT and CDR2 is YNNKEL (reference sequence). V dropped 4 bases and J dropped 10 bases, with 17 bases sitting between them. The CDR3 DNA reads TGTGCCAGCAGCCGGACTACTCGCGGTCGAGAGCAGTTCTTC. As protein: CASSRTTRGREQFF.

This clone appeared a few times. The V gene is TRBV18, the J gene TRBJ1-4; D gene uncertain. From germline, CDR1 is KGHSH and CDR2 LQKENI. V was pared by 6 bases and J by 0 bases, with 5 bases between. This CDR3 contains 13 residues. The CDR3 nucleotides read TGTGCCAGCTCCCATGCAACTAATGAAAAACTGTTTTTT. Translating gives CASSHATNEKLFF.

This chain links TRBV4-2 with TRBJ2-3; 8 bases agree with TRBD2. Germline V CDR1 and CDR2: LGHNA, YNFKEQ. This CDR3 has 19 amino acids. After removal of 2 bases from V and 5 bases from J, the junction contained 18 bases not matched to a gene. The CDR3 region is CASSQSPQSSGGLGDTQYF. The CDR3 DNA is TGTGCCAGCAGCCAATCCCCCCAATCCAGCGGGGGACTGGGAGATACGCAGTATTTT.

The gene calls are TRBV25-1 and TRBJ1-1, with D uncertain. There are 11 residues in the CDR3. The germline CDR1 and CDR2 sequences are MGHDK and SYGVNS. V lost 5 bases, J lost 3 bases, and 4 bases lay in between. The CDR3 reads CASSLDTEAFF. CDR3 DNA: TGTGCCAGCAGTCTTGACACTGAAGCTTTCTTT. Full variable domain (rest looked up from reference TRBV25-1 and TRBJ1-1): EADIYQTPRYLVIGTGKKITLECSQTMGHDKMYWYQQDPGMELHLIHYSYGVNSTEKGDLSSESTVSRIRTEHFPLTLESARPSHTSQYLCASSLDTEAFFGQGTRLTVV.

The chain combines TRBV6-5 with TRBJ1-4; D might be TRBD1 (5 bases). The germline gives CDR1 MNHEY, CDR2 SVGAGI. The CDR3 has 15 residues. With 2 bases removed from V and 0 bases from J, the gap between germline ends came to 7 bases. For the CDR3, the DNA is TGTGCCAGCAGTTACGGGGGGACAACTAATGAAAAACTGTTTTTT. Its translation: CASSYGGTTNEKLFF.

The rearrangement joins TRBV19 to TRBJ1-2; possible D gene TRBD1, 6 bases. The V end lost 3 bases, the J end lost 2 bases, and 16 bases lay between the germline ends. The CDR3 length is 16 residues. In germline, CDR1 is LNHDA, CDR2 SQIVND (reference sequence). The CDR3, as DNA: TGTGCCAGTAGTATCACTGGGCAGGGGCAGAACTATGGCTACACCTTC. It codes for CASSITGQGQNYGYTF.

The chain is built from TRBV4-1 and TRBJ2-6, with D perhaps being TRBD1 or TRBD2 (5 bases each). V lost 2 bases and J 2 bases, leaving 13 bases between the germline ends. The germline gives CDR1 MGHRA, CDR2 YSYEKL. This CDR3 contains 17 residues. CDR3 sequence: CASSQRDPSTGANVLTF. The CDR3 DNA reads as TGCGCCAGCAGCCAACGGGACCCTTCAACTGGGGCCAACGTCCTGACTTTC.

The chain joins TRBV2 to TRBJ1-4, with 10 positions matching TRBD1. Trimming removed 7 bases from V and 4 bases from J; junction bases left unmatched: 15. This CDR3 has 18 amino acids. In germline, CDR1 is SNHLY, CDR2 FYNNEI. CDR3 in DNA: TGTGCCAGCATTAACCCCCAAAACAGGACAGGGGGTAATGAAAAACTGTTTTTT. This encodes CASINPQNRTGGNEKLFF.

As for this clone: This CDR3 is also generated by other DNA sequences in the sample. This chain connects TRBV3-1 (or the pseudogene TRBV3-2) to TRBJ2-5; no clear D. The CDR3 length is 12 residues. Germline loops: CDR1 LGHDT, CDR2 YNNKEL (reference sequence). V lost 4 bases, J lost 4 bases, and 7 bases lay in between. In DNA, the CDR3 is TGTGCCAGCAGCCCCCTCGGAGAGACCCAGTACTTC. The encoded protein is CASSPLGETQYF.

The chain employs TRBV3-1 (or the pseudogene TRBV3-2) and TRBJ1-2; 8 bases match TRBD1. There are 13 residues in the CDR3. The germline CDR1 and CDR2 sequences are LGHDT and YNNKEL (reference sequence). With V trimmed by 4 bases and J by 7 bases, 5 bases remained unmatched. CDR3 in amino acids: CASSLGQVAGYTF. DNA of the CDR3: TGTGCCAGCAGCCTGGGACAGGTTGCTGGCTACACCTTC.

The count of this clone is one. The rearrangement joins TRBV2 to TRBJ1-2; D gene ambiguous. CDR1 is SNHLY, CDR2 FYNNEI, per germline. Between the trimmed V and J ends, which lost 11 bases and 3 bases, there was a span of 16 bases. This CDR3 has 13 residues. CDR3 protein: CAGEGGYDYGYTF. The CDR3 DNA reads as TGTGCCGGTGAGGGTGGGTACGACTATGGCTACACCTTC.

The chain carries TRBV7-9 and TRBJ2-3; a weak D match, TRBD2 (6 bases). This CDR3 region has 18 residues. Looked up from germline, CDR1 is SEHNR and CDR2 is FQNEAQ (reference sequence). Trimming cost V 3 bases and J 2 bases, with 21 bases left between them. The CDR3, as DNA: TGTGCCAGCAGCTTTTTCGTGATTGGGGGGATAAACACAGATACGCAGTATTTT. The encoded protein is CASSFFVIGGINTDTQYF.

The chain couples TRBV13 to TRBJ1-6; a weak D match, TRBD1 (6 bases). Germline V CDR1 and CDR2: PRHDT, FYEKMQ (reference sequence). This CDR3 comprises 14 residues. V was trimmed by 0 bases and J by 7 bases, leaving 7 bases between them. DNA of the CDR3: TGTGCCAGCAGCTTAGGACAGGGAAATTCACCCCTCCACTTT. It codes for CASSLGQGNSPLHF. The whole variable domain, remainder taken from reference TRBV13 and TRBJ1-6, is AAGVIQSPRHLIKEKRETATLKCYPIPRHDTVYWYQQGPGQDPQFLISFYEKMQSDKGSIPDRFSAQQFSDYHSELNMSSLELGDSALYFCASSLGQGNSPLHFGNGTRLTVT.

This sequence joins TRBV2 and TRBJ1-2, with 7 bases aligning to TRBD1. Germline V gene data show CDR1 as SNHLY and CDR2 as FYNNEI. J lost 4 bases, V lost 5 bases, and 13 bases had no gene match. The CDR3 is 16 amino acids. CDR3 sequence: CASSPNRGARLYGYTF. The CDR3 DNA follows: TGTGCCAGCAGTCCCAACAGGGGAGCGCGTCTCTATGGCTACACCTTC.

V usage is TRBV28 and J usage is TRBJ1-2; D possibly corresponds to TRBD1 (6 bases). V was cut by 6 bases and J by 3 bases, with 17 bases left in between. CDR3 length: 15 residues. CDR1 and CDR2 from the germline V gene are MDHEN and SYDVKM. For the CDR3, the DNA is TGTGCCAGCAGAACCTTAGGAGAGGGGGACTATGGCTACACCTTC. Protein: CASRTLGEGDYGYTF.